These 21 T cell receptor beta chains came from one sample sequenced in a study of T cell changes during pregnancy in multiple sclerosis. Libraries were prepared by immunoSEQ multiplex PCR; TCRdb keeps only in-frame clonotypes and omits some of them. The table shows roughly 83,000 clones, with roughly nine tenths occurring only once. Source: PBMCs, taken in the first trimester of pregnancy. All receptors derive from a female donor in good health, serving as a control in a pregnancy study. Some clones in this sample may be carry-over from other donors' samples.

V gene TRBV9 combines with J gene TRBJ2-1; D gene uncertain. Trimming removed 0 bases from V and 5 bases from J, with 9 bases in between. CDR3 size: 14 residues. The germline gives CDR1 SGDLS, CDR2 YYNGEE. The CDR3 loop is CASSVGQRHNEQFF. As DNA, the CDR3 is TGTGCCAGCAGCGTAGGGCAGCGCCACAATGAGCAGTTCTTC. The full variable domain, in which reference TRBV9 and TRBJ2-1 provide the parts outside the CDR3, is DSGVTQTPKHLITATGQRVTLRCSPRSGDLSVYWYQQSLDQGLQFLIQYYNGEERAKGNILERFSAQQFPDLHSELNLSSLELGDSALYFCASSVGQRHNEQFFGPGTRLTVL.

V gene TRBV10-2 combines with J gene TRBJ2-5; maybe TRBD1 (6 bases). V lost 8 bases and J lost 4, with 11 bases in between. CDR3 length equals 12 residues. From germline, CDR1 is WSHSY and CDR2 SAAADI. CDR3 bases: TGCGCCAGCCAGGGGTTCGTAGAGACCCAGTACTTC. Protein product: CASQGFVETQYF.

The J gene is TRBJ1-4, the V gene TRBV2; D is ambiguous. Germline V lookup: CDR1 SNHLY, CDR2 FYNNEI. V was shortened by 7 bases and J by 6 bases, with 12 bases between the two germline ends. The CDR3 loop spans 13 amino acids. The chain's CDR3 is CASMARGYEKLFF. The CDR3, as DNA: TGTGCCAGCATGGCCCGGGGTTATGAAAAACTGTTTTTT.

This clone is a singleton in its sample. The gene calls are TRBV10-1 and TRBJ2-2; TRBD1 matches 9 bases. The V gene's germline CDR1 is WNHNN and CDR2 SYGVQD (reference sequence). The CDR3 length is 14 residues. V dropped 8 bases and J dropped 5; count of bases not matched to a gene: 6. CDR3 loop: CASGTGLRTGELFF. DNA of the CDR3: TGCGCCAGCGGGACAGGGTTAAGGACCGGGGAGCTGTTTTTT.

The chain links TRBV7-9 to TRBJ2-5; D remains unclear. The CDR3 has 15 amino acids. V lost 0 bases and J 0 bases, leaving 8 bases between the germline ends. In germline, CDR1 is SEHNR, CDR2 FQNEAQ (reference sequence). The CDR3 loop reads CASSLARGDQETQYF. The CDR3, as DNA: TGTGCCAGCAGCTTAGCGCGCGGAGACCAAGAGACCCAGTACTTC. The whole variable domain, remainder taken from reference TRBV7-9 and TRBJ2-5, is DTGVSQNPRHKITKRGQNVTFRCDPISEHNRLYWYRQTLGQGPEFLTYFQNEAQLEKSRLLSDRFSAERPKGSFSTLEIQRTEQGDSAMYLCASSLARGDQETQYFGPGTRLLVL.

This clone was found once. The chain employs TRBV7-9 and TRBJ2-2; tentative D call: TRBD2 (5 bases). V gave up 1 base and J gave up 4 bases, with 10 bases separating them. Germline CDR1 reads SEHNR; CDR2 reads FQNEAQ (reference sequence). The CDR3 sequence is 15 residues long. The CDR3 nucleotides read TGTGCCAGCAGCTTAGGAGGAGGCGCCACCGGGGAGCTGTTTTTT. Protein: CASSLGGGATGELFF.

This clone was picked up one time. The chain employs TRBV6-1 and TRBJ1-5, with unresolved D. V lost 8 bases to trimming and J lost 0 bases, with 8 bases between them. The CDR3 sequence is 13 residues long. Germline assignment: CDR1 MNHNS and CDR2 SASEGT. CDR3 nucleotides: TGTGCCAGCTCCCAGGATAGCAATCAGCCCCAGCATTTT. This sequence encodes CASSQDSNQPQHF.

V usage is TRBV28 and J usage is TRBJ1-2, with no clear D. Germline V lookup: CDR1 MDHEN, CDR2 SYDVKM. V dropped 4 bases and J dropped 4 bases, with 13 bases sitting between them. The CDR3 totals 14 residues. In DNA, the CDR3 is TGTGCCAGCAGTTACCTGTCGGGAGGCTATGGCTACACCTTC. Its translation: CASSYLSGGYGYTF.

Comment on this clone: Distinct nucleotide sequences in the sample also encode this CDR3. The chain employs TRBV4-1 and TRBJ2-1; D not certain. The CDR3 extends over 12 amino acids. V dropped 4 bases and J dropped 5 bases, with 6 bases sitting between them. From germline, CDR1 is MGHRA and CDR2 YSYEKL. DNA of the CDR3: TGCGCCAGCAGCCTAGGAGACAATGAGCAGTTCTTC. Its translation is CASSLGDNEQFF.

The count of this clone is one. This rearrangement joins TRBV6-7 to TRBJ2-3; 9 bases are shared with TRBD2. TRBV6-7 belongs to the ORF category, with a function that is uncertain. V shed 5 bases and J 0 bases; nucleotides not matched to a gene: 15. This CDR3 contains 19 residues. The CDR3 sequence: CASSQPRAGGSESTDTQYF. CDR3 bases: TGTGCCAGCAGTCAACCCAGGGCGGGAGGGTCGGAAAGCACAGATACGCAGTATTTT.

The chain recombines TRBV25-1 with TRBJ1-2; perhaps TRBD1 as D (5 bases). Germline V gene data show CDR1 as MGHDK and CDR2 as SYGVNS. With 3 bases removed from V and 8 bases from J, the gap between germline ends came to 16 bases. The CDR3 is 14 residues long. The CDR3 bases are TGTGCCAGCAGTGACGTGGTGCAGGGTCACGGCTACACCTTC. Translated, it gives CASSDVVQGHGYTF.

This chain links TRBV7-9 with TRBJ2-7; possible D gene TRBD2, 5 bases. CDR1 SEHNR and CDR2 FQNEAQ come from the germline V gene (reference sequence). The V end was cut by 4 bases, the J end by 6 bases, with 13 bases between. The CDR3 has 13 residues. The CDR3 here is CASSSQTSLEQYF. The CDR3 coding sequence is TGTGCCAGCAGCTCTCAAACTAGTCTCGAGCAGTACTTC.

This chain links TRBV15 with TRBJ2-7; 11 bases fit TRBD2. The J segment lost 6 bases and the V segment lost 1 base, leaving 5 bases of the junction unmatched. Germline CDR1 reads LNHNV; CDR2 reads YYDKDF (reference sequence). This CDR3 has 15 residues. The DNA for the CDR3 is TGTGCCACCAGCAGAGTTAGCGGGGGGGTGGCCGAGCAGTACTTC. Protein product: CATSRVSGGVAEQYF.

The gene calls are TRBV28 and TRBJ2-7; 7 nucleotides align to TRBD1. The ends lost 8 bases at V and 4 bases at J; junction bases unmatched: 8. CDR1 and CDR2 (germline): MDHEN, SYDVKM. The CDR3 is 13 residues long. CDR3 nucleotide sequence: TGTGCCAGCTCCGATCCAGGGGGTTACGAGCAGTACTTC. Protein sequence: CASSDPGGYEQYF.

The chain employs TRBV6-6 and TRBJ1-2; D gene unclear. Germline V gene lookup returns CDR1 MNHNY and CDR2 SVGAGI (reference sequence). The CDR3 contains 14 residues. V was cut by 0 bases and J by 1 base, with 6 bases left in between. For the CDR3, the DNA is TGTGCCAGCAGTTACTCGGGAGTTAACTATGGCTACACCTTC. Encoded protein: CASSYSGVNYGYTF.

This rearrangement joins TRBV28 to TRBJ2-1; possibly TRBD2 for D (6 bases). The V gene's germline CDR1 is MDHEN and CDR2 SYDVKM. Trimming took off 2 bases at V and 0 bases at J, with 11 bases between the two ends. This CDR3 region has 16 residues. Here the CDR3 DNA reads TGTGCCAGCAGTTTAGGAGGGGCCGGCTCCTACAATGAGCAGTTCTTC. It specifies CASSLGGAGSYNEQFF.

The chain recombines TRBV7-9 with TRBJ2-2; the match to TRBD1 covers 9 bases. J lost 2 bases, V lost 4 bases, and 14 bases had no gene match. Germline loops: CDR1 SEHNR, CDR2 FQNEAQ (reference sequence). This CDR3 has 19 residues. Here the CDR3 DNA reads TGTGCCAGCAGCTCTACGGGACAGGGTTATTCGGTAAACACCGGGGAGCTGTTTTTT. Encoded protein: CASSSTGQGYSVNTGELFF.

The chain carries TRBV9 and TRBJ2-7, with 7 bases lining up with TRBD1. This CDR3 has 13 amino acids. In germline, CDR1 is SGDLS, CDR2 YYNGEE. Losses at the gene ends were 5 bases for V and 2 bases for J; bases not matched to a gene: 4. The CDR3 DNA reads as TGTGCCAGCAGTGAAGGGGGCCCCTACGAGCAGTACTTC. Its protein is CASSEGGPYEQYF.

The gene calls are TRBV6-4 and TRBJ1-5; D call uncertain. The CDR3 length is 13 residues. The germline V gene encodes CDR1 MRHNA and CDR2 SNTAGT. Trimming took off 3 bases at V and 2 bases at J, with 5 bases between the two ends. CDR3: CASSERGNQPQHF. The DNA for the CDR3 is TGTGCCAGCAGTGAACGGGGCAATCAGCCCCAGCATTTT.

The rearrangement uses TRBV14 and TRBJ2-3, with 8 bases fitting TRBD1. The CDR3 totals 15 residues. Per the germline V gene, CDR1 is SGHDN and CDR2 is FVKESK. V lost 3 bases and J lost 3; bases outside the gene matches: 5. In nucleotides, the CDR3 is TGTGCCAGCAGCCATAAGGACAGGGAGACAGATACGCAGTATTTT. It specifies CASSHKDRETDTQYF.

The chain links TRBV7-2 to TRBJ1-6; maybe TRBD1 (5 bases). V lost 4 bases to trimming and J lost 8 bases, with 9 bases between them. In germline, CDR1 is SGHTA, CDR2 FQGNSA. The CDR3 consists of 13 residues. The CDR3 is CASSSRQYSPLHF. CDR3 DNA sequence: TGTGCCAGCAGCTCAAGACAGTATTCACCCCTCCACTTT.